One sample yielded the 25 T cell receptor beta chains listed below, sequenced in a study of blood T cell repertoires in COVID-19. Sequencing was performed with immunoSEQ multiplex PCR; in TCRdb, only in-frame clones are kept and a portion is missing. The sample lists approximately 99,000 clones, 55% to 75% seen once, with roughly 2% in the top ten. Sequencing used peripheral blood. Every receptor here comes from a woman aged 40 to 50 with acute or convalescent COVID-19.

The CDR3 spells CASSLASPGGLPYEQYF. The CDR3 bases are TGTGCCAGCAGCTTGGCCAGTCCAGGGGGTCTTCCCTACGAGCAGTACTTC. This chain joins TRBV5-5 and TRBJ2-7; 7 nucleotides align to TRBD1. The CDR3 consists of 17 residues. The ends lost 0 bases at V and 2 bases at J; junction bases unmatched: 11. CDR1 and CDR2 (germline): SGHKS, YYEKEE (reference sequence).

The chain is built from TRBV2 and TRBJ2-5; D perhaps matches TRBD1 (6 bases). The CDR3 extends over 14 amino acids. V was pared by 7 bases and J by 0 bases, with 12 bases between. Germline CDR1 is SNHLY and CDR2 is FYNNEI. Here the CDR3 DNA reads TGTGCCAGCAAAGGGACACCAAACCAAGAGACCCAGTACTTC. Protein product: CASKGTPNQETQYF.

This clone has just a few counts. The rearrangement uses TRBV9 and TRBJ2-1, with TRBD1 identical over 7 bases. Per germline, CDR1 SGDLS and CDR2 YYNGEE. The CDR3 loop spans 14 amino acids. Losses at the gene ends were 3 bases for V and 6 bases for J; bases not matched to a gene: 6. The CDR3 sequence: CASSARQGPNEQFF. CDR3 DNA sequence: TGTGCCAGCAGCGCGAGACAGGGACCCAATGAGCAGTTCTTC.

The chain has TRBV5-5 and TRBJ2-7, with no clear D. CDR3 size: 15 residues. The germline V gene encodes CDR1 SGHKS and CDR2 YYEKEE (reference sequence). Trimming took off 4 bases at V and 3 bases at J, with 17 bases between the two ends. The DNA of the CDR3 is TGTGCCAGCAGCCATTCTCCGGTCCCTTTCTACGAGCAGTACTTC. Protein product: CASSHSPVPFYEQYF. The entire variable domain, with the rest obtained from reference TRBV5-5 and TRBJ2-7, is as follows: DAGVTQSPTHLIKTRGQQVTLRCSPISGHKSVSWYQQVLGQGPQFIFQYYEKEERGRGNFPDRFSARQFPNYSSELNVNALLLGDSALYLCASSHSPVPFYEQYFGPGTRLTVT.

This clone turned up a few times. The chain couples TRBV5-1 to TRBJ1-2, with TRBD1 as a possible D gene (5 bases). Germline CDR1 SGHRS, CDR2 YFSETQ. The CDR3 has 15 residues. V lost 2 bases, J lost 3 bases, and 14 bases lay in between. The CDR3 DNA follows: TGCGCCAGCAGCTTCTCTGGCGGGACCGACTATGGCTACACCTTC. Translating gives CASSFSGGTDYGYTF.

The chain carries TRBV5-1 and TRBJ1-4; D is uncertain. Looked up from germline, CDR1 is SGHRS and CDR2 is YFSETQ. Trimming pared 4 bases from V and 8 bases from J, leaving 15 bases between. CDR3 size: 14 residues. The DNA of the CDR3 is TGCGCCAGCAGCCGAGGAGGACCACGGGAAAAACTGTTTTTT. Its protein product is CASSRGGPREKLFF. The full variable domain, rest sourced from reference TRBV5-1 and TRBJ1-4, is KAGVTQTPRYLIKTRGQQVTLSCSPISGHRSVSWYQQTPGQGLQFLFEYFSETQRNKGNFPGRFSGRQFSNSRSEMNVSTLELGDSALYLCASSRGGPREKLFFGSGTQLSVL.

The chain has TRBV5-1 and TRBJ2-3; 11 positions agree with TRBD1. Germline V gene data show CDR1 as SGHRS and CDR2 as YFSETQ. With 4 bases clipped from V and 4 bases from J, the junction kept 2 bases outside the gene matches. The CDR3 has 14 amino acids. This CDR3 reads CASSPGQGADTQYF. The CDR3 DNA is TGCGCCAGCAGCCCGGGACAGGGGGCAGATACGCAGTATTTT.

The chain combines TRBV6-5 with TRBJ1-2; 7 nucleotides align to TRBD1. The CDR3 extends over 15 amino acids. The V segment lost 2 bases and the J segment 8 bases; nucleotides outside the gene matches: 11. Per germline, CDR1 MNHEY and CDR2 SVGAGI. CDR3 nucleotides: TGTGCCAGCAGTTACGATCCAGGGGGATTGCGGGGCTACACCTTC. Translated, it gives CASSYDPGGLRGYTF.

CDR3 amino acids: CATRGGADTQYF. CDR3 bases: TGTGCCACGCGGGGGGGTGCAGATACGCAGTATTTT. The V and J genes are TRBV27 and TRBJ2-3, with 9 bases identical to TRBD2. This CDR3 has 12 amino acids. Germline CDR1 and CDR2: MNHEY and SMNVEV (reference sequence). V lost 10 bases to trimming and J lost 4 bases; unmatched junction nucleotides: 3.

The rearrangement joins TRBV7-3 to TRBJ2-7; D is perhaps TRBD1 (7 bases). The CDR3 is 16 residues long. The V and J ends lost 2 bases and 3 bases respectively, with 17 bases between them. The germline V gene has CDR1 SGHTA and CDR2 FQGTGA. This chain's CDR3 is CASSLGGGGGNYEQYF. CDR3 coding DNA: TGTGCCAGCAGCTTAGGCGGCGGAGGGGGCAACTACGAGCAGTACTTC.

This chain joins TRBV5-1 and TRBJ1-3; unclear D gene. Germline V CDR1 and CDR2: SGHRS, YFSETQ. This CDR3 is 14 amino acids long. The V end lost 3 bases, the J end lost 1 base, and 8 bases lay between the germline ends. In DNA, the CDR3 is TGCGCCAGCAGCTCCGGGGTTTCTGGAAACACCATATATTTT. Encoded protein: CASSSGVSGNTIYF.

The chain joins TRBV10-2 to TRBJ2-2; D is perhaps TRBD2 (7 bases). Germline V gene sequence: CDR1 WSHSY, CDR2 SAAADI. Trimming shortened V by 3 bases and J by 5 bases, and 13 bases separated the two germline ends. The CDR3 is 15 amino acids. CDR3: CASSETGGRTGELFF. As DNA, the CDR3 is TGCGCCAGCAGTGAAACGGGGGGCAGGACCGGGGAGCTGTTTTTT.

The CDR3 DNA reads as TGCGCCAGCAGCCTCTGGACTAGCGGGGGCAATGAGCAGTTCTTC. Encoded protein: CASSLWTSGGNEQFF. The chain uses TRBV5-1 and TRBJ2-1; the match to TRBD2 covers 13 bases. CDR3 length equals 15 residues. Per the germline V gene, CDR1 is SGHRS and CDR2 is YFSETQ. The J segment lost 6 bases and the V segment lost 4 bases, leaving 4 bases of the junction unmatched.

V and J are TRBV5-1 and TRBJ2-1; D perhaps matches TRBD1 (5 bases). V was cut by 0 bases and J by 7 bases, with 8 bases left in between. The V gene's germline CDR1 is SGHRS and CDR2 YFSETQ. The CDR3 has 13 residues. The CDR3 coding sequence is TGCGCCAGCAGCTTGGTTCCAGGGAATGAGCAGTTCTTC. The encoded protein is CASSLVPGNEQFF.

This clone was seen at least ten times. This rearrangement joins TRBV30 to TRBJ1-6; D is unresolved. The germline V gene encodes CDR1 GTSNPN and CDR2 SVGIG (reference sequence). Trimming stripped 3 bases from V and 0 bases from J, with 9 bases between. The CDR3 is 15 residues long. CDR3 region: CAWRGGGSYNSPLHF. Written as DNA, the CDR3 is TGTGCCTGGAGGGGCGGAGGCTCCTATAATTCACCCCTCCACTTT.

This sequence joins TRBV6-2 or TRBV6-3 and TRBJ1-5, with a tentative D call TRBD1 (5 bases). V dropped 5 bases and J dropped 5 bases, with 19 bases sitting between them. The CDR3 totals 16 residues. The germline V gene encodes CDR1 MNHEY and CDR2 SVGEGT. The CDR3 sequence: CASSLDSTRFHQPQHF. CDR3 bases: TGTGCCAGCAGTCTCGACAGCACAAGATTTCATCAGCCCCAGCATTTT.

The chain uses TRBV20-1 and TRBJ2-1; possibly TRBD2 for D (6 bases). The germline V gene has CDR1 DFQATT and CDR2 SNEGSKA (reference sequence). V lost 3 bases to trimming and J lost 9 bases, with 18 bases between them. The CDR3 is 14 residues long. CDR3 nucleotide sequence: TGCAGTGCTAGTAGTTTGGTCTCCGGGGGTGAGCAGTTCTTC. This codes for CSASSLVSGGEQFF.

The V gene is TRBV5-6, the J gene TRBJ2-5, with a tentative D call TRBD1 (5 bases). Trimming took off 3 bases at V and 5 bases at J, with 17 bases between the two ends. Germline CDR1 and CDR2: SGHDT and YYEEEE. This CDR3 contains 15 residues. CDR3 amino acids: CASSSQGVGKETQYF. CDR3 nucleotides: TGTGCCAGCAGCTCACAAGGGGTTGGTAAGGAGACCCAGTACTTC.

This sequence joins TRBV28 and TRBJ2-5; 8 nucleotides line up with TRBD1. In germline, CDR1 is MDHEN, CDR2 SYDVKM. Trimming at V came to 5 bases and at J to 4 bases, leaving 15 bases not matched to a gene. This CDR3 is 17 amino acids long. CDR3 loop: CASSGTGPNLKGETQYF. In nucleotides, the CDR3 is TGTGCCAGCAGTGGGACAGGCCCCAACTTAAAGGGAGAGACCCAGTACTTC.

The chain carries TRBV6-2 or TRBV6-3 and TRBJ2-6; 12 bases align to TRBD2. The V gene end was trimmed by 1 base and the J gene end by 9 bases; junction bases not matched to a gene: 4. Germline V lookup: CDR1 MNHEY, CDR2 SVGEGT. The CDR3 runs 16 residues. The CDR3 DNA reads as TGTGCCAGCAGTTACTGGACTAGCGGGGTGGACAACGTCCTGACTTTC. This translates into CASSYWTSGVDNVLTF.

The V call is TRBV5-1, the J call TRBJ2-3; D is possibly TRBD1 (5 bases). Trimming stripped 4 bases from V and 1 base from J, with 16 bases between. Germline loops: CDR1 SGHRS, CDR2 YFSETQ. The CDR3 consists of 16 residues. This chain's CDR3 is CASSTSGNYGTDTQYF. CDR3 bases: TGCGCCAGCAGCACCTCAGGGAACTACGGCACAGATACGCAGTATTTT. Complete variable domain (other parts from reference TRBV5-1 and TRBJ2-3): KAGVTQTPRYLIKTRGQQVTLSCSPISGHRSVSWYQQTPGQGLQFLFEYFSETQRNKGNFPGRFSGRQFSNSRSEMNVSTLELGDSALYLCASSTSGNYGTDTQYFGPGTRLTVL.

This clone has just one count. The DNA of the CDR3 is TGCGCCAGCAGGACAGGGGACTCCTACGAGCAGTACTTC. The encoded protein is CASRTGDSYEQYF. The J gene is TRBJ2-7, the V gene TRBV5-1; 8 bases fit TRBD1. Trimming cost V 5 bases and J 0 bases; bases outside gene matches: 1. Germline assignment: CDR1 SGHRS and CDR2 YFSETQ. The CDR3 is 13 amino acids.

The rearrangement uses TRBV7-2 and TRBJ2-5; 10 bases match TRBD1. The CDR3 contains 17 residues. Germline CDR1 and CDR2: SGHTA and FQGNSA. V lost 1 base and J lost 2; bases outside the gene matches: 7. CDR3 nucleotides: TGTGCCAGCAGCTTAGGTCTCGGGACAGGGGTGCAAGAGACCCAGTACTTC. It is translated as CASSLGLGTGVQETQYF.

The chain is built from TRBV9 and TRBJ1-2; 9 bases fit TRBD1. This CDR3 comprises 14 residues. Per the germline V gene, CDR1 is SGDLS and CDR2 is YYNGEE. After removal of 3 bases from V and 7 bases from J, the junction contained 7 bases not matched to a gene. The CDR3, as DNA: TGTGCCAGCAGCGGGGACAGGGCGATATCTGGCTACACCTTC. This sequence encodes CASSGDRAISGYTF.

V and J are TRBV5-4 and TRBJ1-4; 11 nucleotides align to TRBD1. Germline CDR1 and CDR2: SGHNT and YYREEE (reference sequence). This CDR3 is built from 18 residues. Germline trimming cut 4 bases from V and 1 base from J; bases unmatched to any gene: 9. CDR3 sequence reads: CASSPRTGGGGTNEKLFF. CDR3 coding DNA: TGTGCCAGCAGCCCCCGGACAGGGGGCGGCGGAACTAATGAAAAACTGTTTTTT. Using reference TRBV5-4 and TRBJ1-4 for the parts outside the CDR3, the full variable domain is ETGVTQSPTHLIKTRGQQVTLRCSSQSGHNTVSWYQQALGQGPQFIFQYYREEENGRGNFPPRFSGLQFPNYSSELNVNALELDDSALYLCASSPRTGGGGTNEKLFFGSGTQLSVL.